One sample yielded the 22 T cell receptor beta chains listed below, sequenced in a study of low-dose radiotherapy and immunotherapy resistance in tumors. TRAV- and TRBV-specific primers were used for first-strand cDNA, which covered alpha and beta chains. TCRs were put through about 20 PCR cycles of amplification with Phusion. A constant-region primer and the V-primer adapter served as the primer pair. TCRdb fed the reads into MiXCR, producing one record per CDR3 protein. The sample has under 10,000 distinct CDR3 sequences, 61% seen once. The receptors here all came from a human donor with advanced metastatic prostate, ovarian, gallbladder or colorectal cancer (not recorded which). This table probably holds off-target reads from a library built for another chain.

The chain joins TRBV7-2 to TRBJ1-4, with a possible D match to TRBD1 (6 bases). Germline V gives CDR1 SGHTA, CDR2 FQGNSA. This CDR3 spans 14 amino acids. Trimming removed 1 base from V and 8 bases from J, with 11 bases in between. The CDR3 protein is CASSLGGAGEKLFF. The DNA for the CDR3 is TGTGCCAGCAGCTTAGGGGGGGCCGGGGAAAAACTGTTTTTT.

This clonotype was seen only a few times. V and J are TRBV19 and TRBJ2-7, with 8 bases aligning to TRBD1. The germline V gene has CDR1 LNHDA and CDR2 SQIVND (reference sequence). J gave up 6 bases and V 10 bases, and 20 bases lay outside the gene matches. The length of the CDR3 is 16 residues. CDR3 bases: TGTGCCACGCCCCCCCTCGGACAGGGCCAACTTTCCGAGCAGTACTTC. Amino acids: CATPPLGQGQLSEQYF. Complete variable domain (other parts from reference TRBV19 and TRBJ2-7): DGGITQSPKYLFRKEGQNVTLSCEQNLNHDAMYWYRQDPGQGLRLIYYSQIVNDFQKGDIAEGYSVSREKKESFPLTVTSAQKNPTAFYLCATPPLGQGQLSEQYFGPGTRLTVT.

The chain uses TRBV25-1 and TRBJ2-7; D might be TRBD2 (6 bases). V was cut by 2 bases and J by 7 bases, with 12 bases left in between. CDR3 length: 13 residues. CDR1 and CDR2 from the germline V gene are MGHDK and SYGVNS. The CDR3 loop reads CASSEPPRGEQYF. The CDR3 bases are TGTGCCAGCAGTGAACCCCCTCGGGGGGAGCAGTACTTC.

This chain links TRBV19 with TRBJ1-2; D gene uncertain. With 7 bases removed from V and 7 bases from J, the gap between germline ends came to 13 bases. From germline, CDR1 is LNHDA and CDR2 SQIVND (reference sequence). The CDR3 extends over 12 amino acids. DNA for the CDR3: TGTGCCAGTACCGGCCGCTTGTCTGGCTACACCTTC. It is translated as CASTGRLSGYTF.

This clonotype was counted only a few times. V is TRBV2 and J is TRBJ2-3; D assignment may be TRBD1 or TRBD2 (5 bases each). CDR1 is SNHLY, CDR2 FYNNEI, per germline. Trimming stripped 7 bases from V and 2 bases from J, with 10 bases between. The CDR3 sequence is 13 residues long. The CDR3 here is CASTGTFTDTQYF. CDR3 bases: TGTGCCAGCACAGGGACCTTCACAGATACGCAGTATTTT.

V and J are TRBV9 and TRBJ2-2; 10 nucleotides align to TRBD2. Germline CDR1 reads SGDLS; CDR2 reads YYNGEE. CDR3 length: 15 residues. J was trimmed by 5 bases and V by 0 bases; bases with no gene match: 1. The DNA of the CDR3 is TGTGCCAGCAGCGTAGTTAGCGGGGGGACCGGGGAGCTGTTTTTT. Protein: CASSVVSGGTGELFF.

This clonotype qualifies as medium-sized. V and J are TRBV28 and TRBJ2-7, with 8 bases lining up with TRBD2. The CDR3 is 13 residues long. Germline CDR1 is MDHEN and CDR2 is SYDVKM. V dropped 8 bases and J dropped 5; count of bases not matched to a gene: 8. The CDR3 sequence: CASRSGSTHEQYF. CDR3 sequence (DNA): TGTGCCAGCCGGAGCGGGAGTACCCACGAGCAGTACTTC.

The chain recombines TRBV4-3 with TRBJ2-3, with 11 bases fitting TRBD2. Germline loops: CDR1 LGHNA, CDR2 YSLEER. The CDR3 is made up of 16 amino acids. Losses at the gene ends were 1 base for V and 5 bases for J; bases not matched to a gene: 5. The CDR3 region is CASSQAGSGGGDTQYF. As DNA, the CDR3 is TGCGCCAGCAGCCAAGCTGGTAGCGGGGGGGGAGATACGCAGTATTTT.

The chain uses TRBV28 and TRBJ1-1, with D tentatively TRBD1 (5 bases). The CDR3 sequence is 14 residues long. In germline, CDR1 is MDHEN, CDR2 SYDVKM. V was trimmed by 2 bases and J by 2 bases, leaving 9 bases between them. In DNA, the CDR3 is TGTGCCAGCAGTTTAAGGGACCTCAACACTGAAGCTTTCTTT. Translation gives CASSLRDLNTEAFF.

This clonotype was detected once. In DNA, the CDR3 is TGTGCCAGCAGCTTACGGGACGGATCGCCAGGGGATGGCTACACCTTC. It specifies CASSLRDGSPGDGYTF. The chain employs TRBV7-2 and TRBJ1-2; weak D call: TRBD1 (6 bases). Germline CDR1 reads SGHTA; CDR2 reads FQGNSA. The V and J ends lost 2 bases and 6 bases respectively, with 19 bases between them. This CDR3 comprises 16 residues.

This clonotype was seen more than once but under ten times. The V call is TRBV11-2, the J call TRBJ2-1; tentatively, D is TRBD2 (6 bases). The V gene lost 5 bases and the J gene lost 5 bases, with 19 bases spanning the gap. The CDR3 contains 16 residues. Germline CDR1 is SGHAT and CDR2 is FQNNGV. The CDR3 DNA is TGTGCCAGCAGCCTCCCCTGGCGGGAACCCCACAATGAGCAGTTCTTC. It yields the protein CASSLPWREPHNEQFF.

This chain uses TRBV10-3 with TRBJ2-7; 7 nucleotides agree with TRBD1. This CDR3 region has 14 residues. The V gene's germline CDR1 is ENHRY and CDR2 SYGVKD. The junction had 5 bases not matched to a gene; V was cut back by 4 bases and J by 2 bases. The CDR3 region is CAISATGVAYEQYF. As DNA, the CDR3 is TGTGCCATCAGTGCTACAGGGGTAGCCTACGAGCAGTACTTC.

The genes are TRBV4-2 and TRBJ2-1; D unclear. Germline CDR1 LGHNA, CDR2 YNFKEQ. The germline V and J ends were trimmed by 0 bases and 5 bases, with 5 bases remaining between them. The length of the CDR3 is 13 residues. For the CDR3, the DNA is TGTGCCAGCAGCCAAGATCTGGACAATGAGCAGTTCTTC. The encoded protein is CASSQDLDNEQFF.

CDR3 sequence: CASSRQGTGLNEQFF. For the CDR3, the DNA is TGTGCCAGCTCACGCCAAGGGACAGGCTTAAATGAGCAGTTCTTC. The gene calls are TRBV2 and TRBJ2-1; TRBD1 matches 8 bases. This CDR3 is 15 amino acids long. With V trimmed by 8 bases and J by 7 bases, 13 bases remained unmatched. In germline, CDR1 is SNHLY, CDR2 FYNNEI.

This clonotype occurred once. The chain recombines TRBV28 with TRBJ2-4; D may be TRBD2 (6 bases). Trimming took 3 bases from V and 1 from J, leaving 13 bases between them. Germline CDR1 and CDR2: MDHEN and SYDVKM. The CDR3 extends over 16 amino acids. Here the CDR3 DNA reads TGTGCCAGCAGTTTCGTCGGGAGTTGGGCCAAAAACATTCAGTACTTC. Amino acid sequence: CASSFVGSWAKNIQYF.

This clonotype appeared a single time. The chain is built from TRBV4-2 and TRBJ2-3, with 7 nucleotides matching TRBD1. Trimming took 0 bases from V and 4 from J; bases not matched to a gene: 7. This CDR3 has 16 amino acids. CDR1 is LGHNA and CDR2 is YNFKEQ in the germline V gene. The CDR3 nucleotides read TGTGCCAGCAGCCAAGATCGAGGGCAGGGGGCAGATACGCAGTATTTT. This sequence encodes CASSQDRGQGADTQYF.

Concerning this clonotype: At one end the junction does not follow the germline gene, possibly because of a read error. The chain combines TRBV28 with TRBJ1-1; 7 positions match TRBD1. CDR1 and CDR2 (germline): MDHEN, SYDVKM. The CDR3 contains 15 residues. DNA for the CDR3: TGTACCAGTAAGGGGTCGGACAGGTCGAACACTGAAGCTTTCTTT. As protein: CTSKGSDRSNTEAFF.

As DNA, the CDR3 is TGTGCCAGCAGTGATCCCCCGGGAGGTGTATTCTACGAGCAGTACTTC. Translation: CASSDPPGGVFYEQYF. The chain employs TRBV6-2 or TRBV6-3 and TRBJ2-7; TRBD2 matches at 7 bases. The germline gives CDR1 MNHEY, CDR2 SVGEGT. The length of the CDR3 is 16 residues. The ends lost 5 bases at V and 3 bases at J; junction bases unmatched: 13.

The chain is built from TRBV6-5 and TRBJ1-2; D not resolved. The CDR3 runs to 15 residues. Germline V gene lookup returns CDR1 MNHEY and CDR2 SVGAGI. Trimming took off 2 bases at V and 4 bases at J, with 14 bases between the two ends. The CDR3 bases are TGTGCCAGCAGTTACATCACTGGGTTAGGCTATGGCTACACCTTC. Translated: CASSYITGLGYGYTF.

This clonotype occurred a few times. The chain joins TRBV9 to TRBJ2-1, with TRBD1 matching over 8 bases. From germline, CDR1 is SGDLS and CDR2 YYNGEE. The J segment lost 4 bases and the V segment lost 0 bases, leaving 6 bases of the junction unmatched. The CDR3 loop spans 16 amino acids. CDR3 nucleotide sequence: TGTGCCAGCAGCGTAGCCGGACAGGGAATATACAATGAGCAGTTCTTC. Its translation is CASSVAGQGIYNEQFF.

The CDR3 here is CASRQLAGVKNEQFF. The DNA for the CDR3 is TGCGCCAGCAGGCAACTAGCGGGAGTAAAGAATGAGCAGTTCTTC. V is TRBV5-1 and J is TRBJ2-1; 11 bases align to TRBD2. Germline V lookup: CDR1 SGHRS, CDR2 YFSETQ. The CDR3 loop spans 15 amino acids. V shed 5 bases and J 7 bases; nucleotides not matched to a gene: 8.

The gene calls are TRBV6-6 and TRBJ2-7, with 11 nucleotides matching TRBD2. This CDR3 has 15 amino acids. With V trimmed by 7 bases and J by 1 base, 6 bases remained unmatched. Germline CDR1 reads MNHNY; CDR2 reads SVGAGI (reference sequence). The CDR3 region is CASTPGTSGSYEQYF. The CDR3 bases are TGTGCCAGCACCCCCGGGACTAGCGGTTCCTACGAGCAGTACTTC.